This TCR beta chain was captured by sequencing in a study of T-cell memory formation after mild COVID-19. Across the study: The two donors had largely donor-specific TCR clusters. Study findings and constraints: Cross-reactive memory appears to have joined, as suggested by some responding clones showing up in pre-infection memory. Largely, contracting CD4+ clones fell within CM and EM, and contracting CD8+ clones within EMRA. A balance of CD4 and CD8 characterized clones contracting day 15 to 85, whereas later expanders leaned CD4+.

For this clonotype: Its antigen is currently unknown.

The CDR3 is 17 residues long. The ends were cut back, 0 bases at V and 6 bases at J, with 17 bases in the middle. CDR1 LGHNA and CDR2 YSLEER come from the germline V gene. TCRdb re-derived calls from the 5' RACE reads in MiXCR, one entry per CDR3 protein. The sample includes under 150,000 distinct CDR3 sequences, about 15% of them seen just once. Sequencing was done on a sample of PBMCs or a T cell subset sorted from them (not recorded which). This chain joins TRBV4-3 and TRBJ1-4; D remains unclear. This clonotype was obtained from an adult woman who had mild COVID-19 (a few samples of this study predate the infection). Cell type and time point are not known. The CDR3 DNA is TGCGCCAGCAGCCAAGATAGCGACGTACTCCCGGATGAAAAACTGTTTTTT. This encodes CASSQDSDVLPDEKLFF.